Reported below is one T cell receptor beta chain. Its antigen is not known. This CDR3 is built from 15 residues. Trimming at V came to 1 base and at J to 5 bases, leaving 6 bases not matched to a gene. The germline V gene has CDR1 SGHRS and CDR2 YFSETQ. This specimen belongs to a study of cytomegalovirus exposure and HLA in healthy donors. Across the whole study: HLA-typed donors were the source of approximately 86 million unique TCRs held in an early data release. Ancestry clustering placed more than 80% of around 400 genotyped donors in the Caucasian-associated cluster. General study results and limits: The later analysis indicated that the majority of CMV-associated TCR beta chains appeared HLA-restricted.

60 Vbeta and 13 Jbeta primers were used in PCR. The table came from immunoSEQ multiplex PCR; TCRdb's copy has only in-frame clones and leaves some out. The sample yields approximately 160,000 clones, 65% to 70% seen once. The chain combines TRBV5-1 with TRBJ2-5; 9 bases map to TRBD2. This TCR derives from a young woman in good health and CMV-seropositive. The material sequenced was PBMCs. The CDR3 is CASSLQGTSHETQYF. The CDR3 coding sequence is TGCGCCAGCAGCTTGCAAGGGACTAGCCATGAGACCCAGTACTTC.